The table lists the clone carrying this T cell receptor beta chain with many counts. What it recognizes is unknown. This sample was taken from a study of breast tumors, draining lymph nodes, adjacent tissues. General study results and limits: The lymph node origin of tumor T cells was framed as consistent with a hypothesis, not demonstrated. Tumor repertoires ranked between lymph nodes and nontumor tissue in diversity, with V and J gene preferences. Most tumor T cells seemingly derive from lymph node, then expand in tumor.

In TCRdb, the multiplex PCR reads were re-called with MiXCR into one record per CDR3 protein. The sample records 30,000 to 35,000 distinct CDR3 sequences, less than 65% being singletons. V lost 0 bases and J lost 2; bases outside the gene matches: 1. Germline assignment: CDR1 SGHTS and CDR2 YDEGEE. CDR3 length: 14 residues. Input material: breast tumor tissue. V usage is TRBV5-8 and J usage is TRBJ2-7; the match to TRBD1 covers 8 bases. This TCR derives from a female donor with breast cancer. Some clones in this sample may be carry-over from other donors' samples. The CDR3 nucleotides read TGTGCCAGCAGCTTGGTGGACAGGGCCTACGAGCAGTACTTC. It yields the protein CASSLVDRAYEQYF.